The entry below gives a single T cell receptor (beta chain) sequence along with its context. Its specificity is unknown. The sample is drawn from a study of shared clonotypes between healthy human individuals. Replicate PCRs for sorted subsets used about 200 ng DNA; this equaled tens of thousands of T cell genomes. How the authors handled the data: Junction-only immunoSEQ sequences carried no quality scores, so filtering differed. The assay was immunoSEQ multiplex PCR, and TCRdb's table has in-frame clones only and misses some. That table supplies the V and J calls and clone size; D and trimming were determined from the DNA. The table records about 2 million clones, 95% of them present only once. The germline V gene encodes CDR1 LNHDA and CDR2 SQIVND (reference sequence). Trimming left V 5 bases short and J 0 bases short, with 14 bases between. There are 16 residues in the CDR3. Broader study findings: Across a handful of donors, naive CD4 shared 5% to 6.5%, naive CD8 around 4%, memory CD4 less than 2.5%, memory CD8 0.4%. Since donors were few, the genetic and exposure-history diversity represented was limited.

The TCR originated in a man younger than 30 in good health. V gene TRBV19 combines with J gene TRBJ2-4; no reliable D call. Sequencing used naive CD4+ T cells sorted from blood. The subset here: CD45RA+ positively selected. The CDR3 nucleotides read TGTGCCAGTAGTTCGGCCGGCTGGAAAGCCAAAAACATTCAGTACTTC. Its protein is CASSSAGWKAKNIQYF. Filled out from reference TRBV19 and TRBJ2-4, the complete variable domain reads DGGITQSPKYLFRKEGQNVTLSCEQNLNHDAMYWYRQDPGQGLRLIYYSQIVNDFQKGDIAEGYSVSREKKESFPLTVTSAQKNPTAFYLCASSSAGWKAKNIQYFGAGTRLSVL.